This T cell receptor (beta chain) was captured in a study of blood T cell repertoires in COVID-19. Study-wide context: Sources were T cells, B-cell-depleted T cells, or PBMCs; the material itself was cDNA or gDNA.

Here immunoSEQ multiplex PCR was the method, and the copy in TCRdb shows in-frame clones only, minus some. The profile covers hundreds of thousands of clones, with around 86% appearing a single time and 1.4% taken by the ten largest. The germline V gene has CDR1 LNHDA and CDR2 SQIVND (reference sequence). The length of the CDR3 is 14 residues. V was cut by 2 bases and J by 4 bases, with 9 bases left in between. The sample comprised peripheral blood. The clonotype was recovered from a woman aged 25-40 years with active or convalescent COVID-19. The genes are TRBV19 and TRBJ2-1, with unresolved D. The CDR3 is CASSIPPKYNEQFF. Written as DNA, the CDR3 is TGTGCCAGTAGTATACCCCCAAAATACAATGAGCAGTTCTTC.